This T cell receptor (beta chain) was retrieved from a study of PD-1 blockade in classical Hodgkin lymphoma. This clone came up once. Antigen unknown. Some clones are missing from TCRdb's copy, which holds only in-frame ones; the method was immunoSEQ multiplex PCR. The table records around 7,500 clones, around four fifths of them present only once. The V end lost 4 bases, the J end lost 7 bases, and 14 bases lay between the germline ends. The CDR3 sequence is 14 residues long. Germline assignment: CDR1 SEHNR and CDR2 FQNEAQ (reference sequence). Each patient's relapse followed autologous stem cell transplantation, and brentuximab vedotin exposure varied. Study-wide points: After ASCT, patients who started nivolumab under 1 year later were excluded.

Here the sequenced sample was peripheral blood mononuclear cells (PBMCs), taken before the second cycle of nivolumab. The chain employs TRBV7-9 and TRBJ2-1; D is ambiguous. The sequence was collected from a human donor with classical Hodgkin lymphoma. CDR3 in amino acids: CASSSPTRVNEQFF. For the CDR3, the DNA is TGTGCCAGCAGCTCCCCGACCAGAGTAAATGAGCAGTTCTTC.